This record covers a single T cell receptor beta chain. Participant age was roughly 18 to 90 years, and participants resided in roughly 25 US areas. Assignments of participants to cohorts depended upon their own reported clinical history. The data are from a study of blood T cell repertoires in COVID-19. For the study at large: COVID-19 samples collected from the United States, Italy and Spain covered acute and convalescent phases. Sample material is recorded as cDNA or gDNA derived from T cells, B-cell-depleted T cells, or PBMCs.

Here immunoSEQ multiplex PCR was the method, and the copy in TCRdb shows in-frame clones only, minus some. This table holds hundreds of thousands of clones, around 88% found once. The V segment lost 6 bases and the J segment 4 bases; nucleotides outside the gene matches: 7. CDR3 length equals 16 residues. In germline, CDR1 is SGHRS, CDR2 YFSETQ. The rearrangement links TRBV5-1 to TRBJ2-1; 13 bases fit TRBD2. This clonotype was obtained from a woman aged 45-65 years who had recovered from COVID-19. The sequencing input was PBMCs or T cells enriched from blood (not recorded which). The CDR3 here is CASIPTSGGNYNEQFF. The CDR3 DNA is TGCGCCAGCATACCGACTAGCGGGGGGAATTACAATGAGCAGTTCTTC. Using reference TRBV5-1 and TRBJ2-1 for the parts outside the CDR3, the full variable domain is KAGVTQTPRYLIKTRGQQVTLSCSPISGHRSVSWYQQTPGQGLQFLFEYFSETQRNKGNFPGRFSGRQFSNSRSEMNVSTLELGDSALYLCASIPTSGGNYNEQFFGPGTRLTVL.